The rows below give T cell receptor beta chains drawn from one sample of a study of long-term antiretroviral therapy in people with HIV. Sequencing used immunoSEQ multiplex PCR; TCRdb keeps in-frame clones, though not all of them. The sample has around 6,500 clones, just under 75% seen once. The sample consisted of unsorted PBMCs, taken 0.1 years before starting antiretroviral therapy. The receptor source for this set is a man aged 18 to 30 with HIV. CDR3s include the opening cysteine and the closing phenylalanine or tryptophan. D genes are given only for firm matches. Clone size is stated in some rows and not others, as once, few, many or a class when expanded.

abundance	d_gene	v_gene	j_gene	CDR3aa	CDR3nt
.	TRBD1	TRBV18	TRBJ1-4	CASSRFQGQGDEKLFF	TGTGCCAGCTCACGATTCCAGGGACAGGGGGATGAAAAACTGTTTTTT
.	.	TRBV5-6	TRBJ1-3	CASSVGLGGNTIYF	TGTGCCAGCAGCGTAGGACTGGGGGGAAACACCATATATTTT
.	TRBD1	TRBV11-3	TRBJ2-5	CASSLGTGGGEETQYF	TGTGCCAGCAGCTTGGGGACAGGGGGTGGTGAAGAGACCCAGTACTTC
.	.	TRBV30	TRBJ1-1	CAWSPATSWDTEAFF	TGTGCCTGGAGTCCCGCGACGAGTTGGGACACTGAAGCTTTCTTT
.	.	TRBV12-2	TRBJ1-6	CASRLGTYNSPLHF	TGTGCAAGTCGCTTAGGGACCTATAATTCACCCCTCCACTTT
.	.	TRBV11-3	TRBJ1-2	CASSGRGASGYTF	TGTGCCAGCAGCGGGCGGGGGGCTTCCGGCTACACCTTC
.	.	TRBV2	TRBJ1-1	CASSGWPGHTEAFF	TGTGCCAGCAGTGGTTGGCCAGGGCACACTGAAGCTTTCTTT
.	TRBD1	TRBV6-1	TRBJ1-4	CASSENNRGLVFANEKLFF	TGTGCCAGCAGTGAAAATAACAGGGGGCTCGTCTTTGCTAATGAAAAACTGTTTTTT
.	.	TRBV5-1	TRBJ1-3	CASSSLGLLGSGNTIYF	TGCGCCAGCAGCTCACTGGGACTCCTTGGCTCTGGAAACACCATATATTTT
.	.	TRBV28	TRBJ1-3	CASSLGPGGGRTGNTIYF	TGTGCCAGCAGTTTGGGGCCTGGGGGGGGACGAACTGGAAACACCATATATTTT
.	TRBD2	TRBV6-4	TRBJ2-1	CASSSRTSGGAAEQFF	TGTGCCAGCAGTTCCCGGACTAGCGGGGGGGCAGCTGAGCAGTTCTTC
.	.	TRBV7-9	TRBJ2-1	CASSLNSRNEQFF	TGTGCCAGCAGCTTAAACTCGAGGAATGAGCAGTTCTTC
medium-sized	.	TRBV5-1	TRBJ2-3	CASSLLRESTDTQYF	TGCGCCAGCAGCTTGCTCAGGGAGTCCACAGATACGCAGTATTTT
.	TRBD1	TRBV5-1	TRBJ1-4	CASSPKQGSGEKLFF	TGCGCCAGCAGCCCGAAACAGGGGTCGGGTGAAAAACTGTTTTTT
.	.	TRBV7-8	TRBJ2-3	CASSLVYPSDTQYF	TGTGCCAGCAGCTTAGTATACCCGTCAGATACGCAGTATTTT
.	.	TRBV7-8	TRBJ1-1	CASSLVWGNTEAFF	TGTGCCAGCAGCTTAGTTTGGGGTAACACTGAAGCTTTCTTT
.	.	TRBV6-1	TRBJ1-5	CASTRPGNSNQPQHF	TGTGCCAGCACGCGCCCGGGAAATAGCAATCAGCCCCAGCATTTT
.	TRBD1	TRBV7-9	TRBJ1-1	CASSLVQGATEAFF	TGTGCCAGCAGCTTAGTGCAGGGGGCAACTGAAGCTTTCTTT
.	.	TRBV19	TRBJ2-2	CASSRGQGLGNTGELFF	TGTGCCAGTAGCCGAGGGCAGGGGTTGGGAAACACCGGGGAGCTGTTTTTT
.	.	TRBV19	TRBJ1-2	CASSIAGGYTF	TGTGCCAGTAGTATAGCTGGTGGCTACACCTTC
.	.	TRBV9	TRBJ2-7	CASSVAGTDYEQYF	TGTGCCAGCAGCGTAGCCGGGACGGACTACGAGCAGTACTTC
.	.	TRBV11-2	TRBJ2-2	CASSEIWQGITGELFF	TGTGCCAGCAGCGAAATATGGCAGGGAATCACCGGGGAGCTGTTTTTT